Each of the 30 T cell receptor beta chains below was sequenced from the same sample in a study of blood T cell repertoires in COVID-19. TCRdb's copy holds only in-frame clones and misses some; the assay was immunoSEQ multiplex PCR. The data show some 220,000 clones, about 79% seen once. Sequencing was done on a sample of peripheral blood. These receptors originate from a man aged 50 to 59 with active or convalescent COVID-19.

The chain employs TRBV7-2 and TRBJ1-2, with 11 bases identical to TRBD1. Losses at the gene ends were 4 bases for V and 4 bases for J; bases not matched to a gene: 8. The germline gives CDR1 SGHTA, CDR2 FQGNSA. There are 16 residues in the CDR3. CDR3 nucleotides: TGTGCCAGCAGCTCACGTGGACAGGGGGCGGGCTATGGCTACACCTTC. Translating gives CASSSRGQGAGYGYTF.

J is TRBJ2-1 and V is TRBV6-6, with a possible D match to TRBD2 (6 bases). There are 16 residues in the CDR3. Germline values: CDR1 MNHNY, CDR2 SVGAGI (reference sequence). V lost 5 bases to trimming and J lost 3 bases, with 17 bases between them. The CDR3 loop is CASSQGLTTRYNEQFF. CDR3 DNA: TGTGCCAGCAGTCAGGGACTCACCACCCGCTACAATGAGCAGTTCTTC.

The rearrangement links TRBV7-2 to TRBJ1-6; 9 bases match TRBD1. CDR3 length: 17 residues. Germline lookup yields CDR1 SGHTA and CDR2 FQGNSA. J was trimmed by 3 bases and V by 5 bases; bases with no gene match: 8. The CDR3 sequence is CASSDPGTGIYNSPLHF. The DNA of the CDR3 is TGTGCCAGCAGCGATCCCGGGACAGGGATCTATAATTCACCCCTCCACTTT.

This clone was observed a handful of times. The chain couples TRBV7-2 to TRBJ2-3, with a possible D match to TRBD1 (6 bases). This CDR3 has 17 amino acids. V was trimmed by 1 base and J by 2 bases, leaving 16 bases between them. The germline gives CDR1 SGHTA, CDR2 FQGNSA. The CDR3 DNA reads as TGTGCCAGCAGCTTAGAGAGTGGGGACACCTACACAGATACGCAGTATTTT. It specifies CASSLESGDTYTDTQYF.

This rearrangement joins TRBV5-4 to TRBJ1-6; a weak D match, TRBD1 (5 bases). The CDR3 loop spans 14 amino acids. Per germline, CDR1 SGHNT and CDR2 YYREEE (reference sequence). The V and J ends lost 4 bases and 14 bases respectively, with 19 bases between them. The CDR3 region has the DNA TGTGCCAGCAGCCTACACCTTGACAGTCTGGCCCTCCACTTT. It yields the protein CASSLHLDSLALHF.

This chain uses TRBV5-1 with TRBJ2-5; 14 bases are shared with TRBD2. This CDR3 has 16 amino acids. V dropped 4 bases and J dropped 5; count of bases not matched to a gene: 7. Germline CDR1 is SGHRS and CDR2 is YFSETQ. This CDR3 reads CASSPRLAGGVETQYF. In DNA form, the CDR3 reads TGCGCCAGCAGCCCTCGACTAGCGGGGGGGGTTGAGACCCAGTACTTC.

The chain combines TRBV5-5 with TRBJ1-2, with 9 positions matching TRBD1. The germline V gene encodes CDR1 SGHKS and CDR2 YYEKEE (reference sequence). The CDR3 consists of 15 residues. Unmatched junction bases numbered 9, after V lost 4 bases and J lost 5 bases. CDR3 nucleotide sequence: TGTGCCAGCAGCGTCCGGGACAGGGAGTTTTATGGCTACACCTTC. This sequence encodes CASSVRDREFYGYTF.

This clone was picked up many times. The J gene is TRBJ2-2, the V gene TRBV18; 7 bases match TRBD1. The germline V gene has CDR1 KGHSH and CDR2 LQKENI. The CDR3 is made up of 16 amino acids. V shed 4 bases, J shed 5 bases, and the junction held 10 bases outside the gene matches. The CDR3 spells CASSLTGIEGTGELFF. In nucleotides, the CDR3 is TGTGCCAGCTCACTGACAGGGATTGAAGGAACCGGGGAGCTGTTTTTT.

The gene calls are TRBV7-9 and TRBJ1-6, with D perhaps TRBD1 (6 bases). V lost 6 bases, J lost 7 bases, and 13 bases lay in between. The CDR3 has 14 amino acids. The germline CDR1 and CDR2 sequences are SEHNR and FQNEAQ (reference sequence). CDR3 sequence (DNA): TGTGCCAGCAGTGACCTAGGGGGAAATTCACCCCTCCACTTT. Its protein is CASSDLGGNSPLHF.

CDR3 residues: CASSQELVRFSYNSPLHF. CDR3 sequence (DNA): TGCGCCAGCAGCCAAGAACTGGTGAGGTTCTCCTATAATTCACCCCTCCACTTT. The V and J genes are TRBV4-1 and TRBJ1-6; D gene unclear. The CDR3 length is 18 residues. Germline CDR1 reads MGHRA; CDR2 reads YSYEKL. Trimming left V 0 bases short and J 0 bases short, with 12 bases between.

The V gene is TRBV6-4, the J gene TRBJ2-7; D gene unclear. The CDR3 extends over 14 amino acids. Trimming took off 0 bases at V and 4 bases at J, with 10 bases between the two ends. Per the germline V gene, CDR1 is MRHNA and CDR2 is SNTAGT. The CDR3 reads CASSDSRHLYEQYV. The CDR3 DNA follows: TGTGCCAGCAGTGACTCGAGGCACCTGTACGAGCAGTACGTC.

The rearrangement uses TRBV4-3 and TRBJ1-5, with D possibly matching TRBD1 (5 bases). V was trimmed by 4 bases and J by 7 bases, leaving 17 bases between them. This CDR3 contains 15 residues. CDR1 LGHNA and CDR2 YSLEER come from the germline V gene. CDR3 protein: CASSLKWGSGQPQHF. The CDR3 coding sequence is TGCGCCAGCAGCCTGAAGTGGGGCTCCGGCCAGCCCCAGCATTTT.

The rearrangement joins TRBV4-1 to TRBJ1-2, with 9 bases fitting TRBD1. The CDR3 has 15 residues. Trimming cost V 3 bases and J 7 bases; bases outside gene matches: 9. Looked up from germline, CDR1 is MGHRA and CDR2 is YSYEKL. As DNA, the CDR3 is TGCGCCAGCAGCCAGGTGGTCGGGACAGGGTTTGGCTACACCTTC. As protein: CASSQVVGTGFGYTF.

The rearrangement joins TRBV7-2 to TRBJ1-2, with D maybe TRBD1 (6 bases). CDR3 length: 15 amino acids. CDR1 is SGHTA and CDR2 is FQGNSA in the germline V gene. Trimming pared 1 base from V and 3 bases from J, leaving 12 bases between. The CDR3 nucleotides read TGTGCCAGCAGCTTAGAAGTTCAGGGGCACTATGGCTACACCTTC. Protein sequence: CASSLEVQGHYGYTF.

The V and J genes are TRBV2 and TRBJ1-5; a weak D match, TRBD1 (6 bases). Germline V CDR1 and CDR2: SNHLY, FYNNEI. The CDR3 covers 14 residues. The V end was cut by 3 bases, the J end by 2 bases, with 8 bases between. CDR3 in amino acids: CASSDPGGNQPQHF. CDR3 nucleotide sequence: TGTGCCAGCAGTGATCCAGGGGGCAATCAGCCCCAGCATTTT.

The chain has TRBV28 and TRBJ1-5; possibly TRBD1 for D (6 bases). The CDR3 spans 15 residues. Germline V gene lookup returns CDR1 MDHEN and CDR2 SYDVKM. V lost 7 bases and J lost 0, with 13 bases in between. The CDR3 DNA follows: TGTGCCAGCATCCCGGGACATTATAGCAATCAGCCCCAGCATTTT. Translation gives CASIPGHYSNQPQHF.

The CDR3 coding sequence is TGTGCTAGTGGTTTGACAGGGCCCGAGCAGTACGTC. Residues: CASGLTGPEQYV. The rearrangement joins TRBV12-5 to TRBJ2-7; possible D gene TRBD1, 6 bases. Looked up from germline, CDR1 is LGHNT and CDR2 is FRNRAP. This CDR3 has 12 amino acids. The V end was cut by 2 bases, the J end by 6 bases, with 8 bases between.

This rearrangement joins TRBV6-6 to TRBJ2-2, with 9 bases matching TRBD1. This CDR3 is built from 15 residues. The germline CDR1 and CDR2 sequences are MNHNY and SVGAGI (reference sequence). Trimming at V came to 6 bases and at J to 5 bases, leaving 7 bases not matched to a gene. Here the CDR3 reads CASRPGQGFTGELFF. The DNA for the CDR3 is TGTGCCAGCAGGCCGGGACAGGGTTTTACCGGGGAGCTGTTTTTT.

The rearrangement uses TRBV28 and TRBJ2-1; a possible D gene is TRBD2 (6 bases). V gave up 3 bases and J gave up 0 bases, with 9 bases separating them. The germline V gene encodes CDR1 MDHEN and CDR2 SYDVKM. The length of the CDR3 is 15 residues. CDR3 residues: CASSFAGSSYNEQFF. Written as DNA, the CDR3 is TGTGCCAGCAGTTTTGCGGGGTCCTCCTACAATGAGCAGTTCTTC.

In DNA form, the CDR3 reads TGTGCCATCAGTGAGTCAGCGGGAGTAGAGACCCAGTACTTC. This encodes CAISESAGVETQYF. This chain connects TRBV10-3 to TRBJ2-5, with 8 bases lining up with TRBD2. V trimming: 0 bases; J trimming: 4 bases; junction bases outside the gene matches: 1. CDR1 and CDR2 from the germline V gene are ENHRY and SYGVKD. The length of the CDR3 is 14 residues.

This chain connects TRBV20-1 to TRBJ2-2, with 11 bases fitting TRBD2. The CDR3 runs to 15 residues. Losses at the gene ends were 3 bases for V and 6 bases for J; bases not matched to a gene: 6. Germline lookup yields CDR1 DFQATT and CDR2 SNEGSKA (reference sequence). CDR3 coding DNA: TGCAGTGCTAGTACTAGCGGGAGATACGCCGGGGAGCTGTTTTTT. The encoded protein is CSASTSGRYAGELFF.

This clone has a handful of counts. The chain joins TRBV4-1 to TRBJ2-7; a weak D match, TRBD2 (6 bases). The V end was cut by 1 base, the J end by 6 bases, with 10 bases between. The CDR3 length is 13 residues. CDR1 is MGHRA and CDR2 is YSYEKL in the germline V gene. This chain's CDR3 is CASSQGTGAEQYF. As DNA, the CDR3 is TGCGCCAGCAGCCAAGGAACGGGAGCCGAGCAGTACTTC.

For this clone: At one end the junction does not follow the germline gene, possibly because of a read error. Other nucleotide sequences in the sample specify the same CDR3. The chain carries TRBV18 and TRBJ1-3, with TRBD1 matching 7 bases. The CDR3 extends over 14 amino acids. Germline V CDR1 and CDR2: KGHSH, LQKENI. The CDR3 loop is CASSPQGSGNTIYF. The CDR3, as DNA: TGTGCCAGCTCTCCACAGGGGTCTGGAAACACCATATATTTT.

V usage is TRBV5-1 and J usage is TRBJ2-2, with no clear D. The germline V and J ends were trimmed by 2 bases and 4 bases, with 3 bases remaining between them. Germline CDR1 is SGHRS and CDR2 is YFSETQ. This CDR3 spans 12 amino acids. The CDR3 coding sequence is TGCGCCAGCAGCTTTCTCACCGGGGAGCTGTTTTTT. Translating gives CASSFLTGELFF.

The rearrangement joins TRBV3-1 (or the pseudogene TRBV3-2) to TRBJ2-2, with 12 bases fitting TRBD2. The CDR3 contains 16 residues. Trimming removed 4 bases from V and 4 bases from J; junction bases left unmatched: 4. Germline values: CDR1 LGHDT, CDR2 YNNKEL (reference sequence). The DNA for the CDR3 is TGTGCCAGCAGCCTCTGGACTAGCGGGACCACCGGGGAGCTGTTTTTT. Encoded protein: CASSLWTSGTTGELFF.

This chain joins TRBV25-1 and TRBJ2-2, with TRBD2 matching over 9 bases. After removal of 4 bases from V and 5 bases from J, the junction contained 8 bases not matched to a gene. Germline V lookup: CDR1 MGHDK, CDR2 SYGVNS. The CDR3 runs to 16 residues. CDR3 amino acids: CASSGFAGGRTGELFF. CDR3 DNA: TGTGCCAGCAGTGGATTCGCGGGGGGGCGAACCGGGGAGCTGTTTTTT.

The chain combines TRBV5-6 with TRBJ1-2, with 9 bases fitting TRBD1. The V segment lost 5 bases and the J segment 1 base; nucleotides outside the gene matches: 18. The CDR3 consists of 19 residues. Per the germline V gene, CDR1 is SGHDT and CDR2 is YYEEEE. The chain's CDR3 is CASRDTYRGQGNDNYGYTF. In nucleotides, the CDR3 is TGTGCCAGCAGGGACACTTACAGGGGACAGGGCAACGATAACTATGGCTACACCTTC.

This sequence joins TRBV7-9 and TRBJ1-5, with a tentative D call TRBD1 (5 bases). The CDR3 consists of 14 residues. In germline, CDR1 is SEHNR, CDR2 FQNEAQ (reference sequence). Trimming left V 1 base short and J 5 bases short, with 9 bases between. CDR3 nucleotides: TGTGCCAGCAGCTTAGGACAGAACGATCAGCCCCAGCATTTT. Translated, it gives CASSLGQNDQPQHF.

DNA for the CDR3: TGTGCCAGCACCGCAGGGGGAGTAATGGAAGCTTTCTTT. Translated: CASTAGGVMEAFF. This chain connects TRBV6-6 to TRBJ1-1, with TRBD1 identical over 7 bases. CDR1 is MNHNY, CDR2 SVGAGI, per germline (reference sequence). J gave up 8 bases and V 7 bases, and 10 bases lay outside the gene matches. This CDR3 region has 13 residues.

V gene TRBV14 combines with J gene TRBJ2-3; the match to TRBD2 covers 8 bases. This CDR3 has 16 residues. V was pared by 4 bases and J by 6 bases, with 12 bases of the junction left unmatched. The germline gives CDR1 SGHDN, CDR2 FVKESK. The CDR3 DNA sequence: TGTGCCAGCAGCCCCAGGACAGCGGGAGATATGGATACGCAGTATTTT. Its translation: CASSPRTAGDMDTQYF.